Listed below are T cell receptor beta chains from one sample, sequenced in a study of regulatory T cells in long-lasting Graves disease. Each CDR3 protein is one row after TCRdb ran MiXCR on the multiplex PCR reads. The sample carries about 500,000 distinct CDR3 sequences, roughly 17% recorded once. This same sample was also part of a study on T cells in Graves' hyperthyroidism and ophthalmopathy.

Material: peripheral blood mononuclear cells (PBMCs), obtained at new diagnosis, from a patient treated with antithyroid drugs. These receptors were collected from a man in his forties or fifties with Graves disease. CDR3s include the opening cysteine and the closing phenylalanine or tryptophan. D genes are given only for firm matches. Clone size appears in some rows only: once, few, many, or a class for an expanded clone.

clone_size	j_call	d_call	v_call	cdr3_aa	cdr3_nt
few	TRBJ2-3	-	TRBV5-6	CASSLLSLGGHTDTQYF	TGTGCCAGCAGCTTATTAAGTCTTGGCGGGCACACAGATACGCAGTATTTT
many	TRBJ2-2	TRBD1	TRBV29-1	CSVTDRASGELFF	TGCAGCGTCACCGACAGGGCGAGTGGGGAGCTGTTTTTT
many	TRBJ1-2	-	TRBV15	CATSRDLAGDGYTF	TGTGCCACCAGCAGAGATCTTGCGGGTGATGGCTACACCTTC
few	TRBJ2-3	-	TRBV12-3/TRBV12-4	CASSFGWRDGDTQYF	TGTGCCAGCAGTTTTGGTTGGCGGGATGGAGATACGCAGTATTTT
many	TRBJ2-2	-	TRBV6-1	CASSPDRSNTGELFF	TGTGCCAGCAGCCCAGACAGGTCGAACACCGGGGAGCTGTTTTTT
many	TRBJ1-1	TRBD1	TRBV5-1	CASSPFGQGSAEAFF	TGCGCCAGCAGCCCTTTCGGACAGGGTAGCGCTGAAGCTTTCTTT
many	TRBJ2-5	-	TRBV28	CATGRTAETQYF	TGCGCCACCGGAAGGACGGCAGAGACCCAGTACTTC
few	TRBJ2-7	TRBD2	TRBV29-1	CSVEGGNLEEQYF	TGCAGCGTTGAGGGGGGGAACTTGGAAGAGCAGTACTTC
-	TRBJ2-1	-	TRBV7-2	CASSLNRVLNEQFF	TGTGCCAGCAGCTTAAACCGGGTACTCAATGAGCAGTTCTTC
-	TRBJ2-5	TRBD2	TRBV12-3/TRBV12-4	CASSLWGGRETQYF	TGTGCCAGCAGTTTGTGGGGGGGAAGGGAGACCCAGTACTTC
many	TRBJ2-3	TRBD2	TRBV20-1	CSARDSLAGDTQYF	TGCAGTGCTAGAGATTCCCTAGCGGGCGATACGCAGTATTTT
many	TRBJ2-7	TRBD2	TRBV7-3	CASRRTSGRALSEQYF	TGTGCCAGCAGGAGGACTAGCGGGAGGGCCTTATCCGAGCAGTACTTC
-	TRBJ2-2	TRBD1	TRBV5-4	CASSLDPRGRAGELFF	TGTGCCAGCAGCTTGGATCCGAGGGGGCGCGCCGGGGAGCTGTTTTTT
many	TRBJ2-1	-	TRBV28	CASSKAGNNEQFF	TGTGCCAGCAGTAAGGCTGGGAACAATGAGCAGTTCTTC
-	TRBJ2-3	-	TRBV9	CASSAQWRDTQYF	TGTGCCAGCAGCGCCCAATGGAGAGATACGCAGTATTTT
few	TRBJ1-4	-	TRBV3-1	CASSRFRQESNEKLFF	TGTGCCAGCAGCCGTTTCCGACAGGAAAGTAATGAAAAACTGTTTTTT
many	TRBJ2-7	-	TRBV20-1	CSAAPGRSSSYEQYF	TGCAGTGCCGCACCGGGACGGTCTAGCTCCTACGAGCAGTACTTC
-	TRBJ2-7	TRBD2	TRBV20-1	CSAPRGRGGYEQYF	TGCAGTGCTCCCCGTGGGAGGGGAGGCTACGAGCAGTACTTC
-	TRBJ1-1	TRBD1	TRBV19	CASTFDRGRPATEAFF	TGTGCCAGTACCTTCGACAGGGGAAGGCCAGCCACTGAAGCTTTCTTT
-	TRBJ2-7	TRBD1	TRBV10-2	CASRGQTSYEQYF	TGCGCCAGCCGGGGACAGACCTCCTACGAGCAGTACTTC
-	TRBJ2-6	TRBD2	TRBV25-1	CASSEGGAGANVLTF	TGTGCCAGCAGTGAAGGGGGGGCTGGGGCCAACGTCCTGACTTTC
many	TRBJ2-5	-	TRBV10-2	CASSTRGQGGYRETQYF	TGCGCCAGCAGTACTCGGGGGCAGGGGGGGTACCGGGAGACCCAGTACTTC
few	TRBJ2-5	-	TRBV10-3	CAISDLGVETQYF	TGTGCCATCAGTGATCTTGGTGTAGAGACCCAGTACTTC
many	TRBJ1-1	TRBD1	TRBV18	CASSPLVPQGRDEAFF	TGTGCCAGCTCACCACTGGTCCCACAGGGGCGAGATGAAGCTTTCTTT
many	TRBJ1-1	-	TRBV2	CASAGRRVGNTEAFF	TGTGCCAGCGCTGGACGCAGGGTAGGGAACACTGAAGCTTTCTTT
many	TRBJ1-2	-	TRBV27	CASSPLGAGYGYTF	TGTGCCAGCAGTCCCCTTGGGGCGGGCTATGGCTACACCTTC
-	TRBJ2-1	-	TRBV6-2/TRBV6-3	CASSEWARRSNEQFF	TGTGCCAGCAGTGAATGGGCTAGGCGGAGCAATGAGCAGTTCTTC
many	TRBJ2-5	TRBD2	TRBV20-1	CSAIIAGGRETQYF	TGCAGTGCTATTATAGCGGGAGGGCGGGAGACCCAGTACTTC
-	TRBJ2-1	-	TRBV25-1	CASSAILGGRNEQFF	TGTGCCAGCAGTGCGATTCTCGGGGGGCGGAATGAGCAGTTCTTC
-	TRBJ1-1	TRBD1	TRBV27	CASSTRDRGYPGTEAFF	TGTGCCAGCAGTACCCGGGACAGGGGCTACCCAGGTACTGAAGCTTTCTTT
many	TRBJ2-7	TRBD1	TRBV5-1	CASSGSSGTGAYEQYF	TGCGCCAGCAGCGGATCATCCGGGACAGGCGCCTACGAGCAGTACTTC